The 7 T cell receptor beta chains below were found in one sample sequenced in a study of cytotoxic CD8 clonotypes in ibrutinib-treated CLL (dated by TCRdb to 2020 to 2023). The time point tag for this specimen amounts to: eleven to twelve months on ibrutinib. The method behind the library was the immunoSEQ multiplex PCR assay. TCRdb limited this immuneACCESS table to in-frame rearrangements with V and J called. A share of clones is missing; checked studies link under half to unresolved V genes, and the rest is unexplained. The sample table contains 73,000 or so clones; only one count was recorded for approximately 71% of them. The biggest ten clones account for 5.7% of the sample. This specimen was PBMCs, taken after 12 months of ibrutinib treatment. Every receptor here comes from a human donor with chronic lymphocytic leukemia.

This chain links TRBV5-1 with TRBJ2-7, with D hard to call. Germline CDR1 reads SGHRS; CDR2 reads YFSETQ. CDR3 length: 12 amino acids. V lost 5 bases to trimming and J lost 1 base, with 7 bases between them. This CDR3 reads CASRVDSYEQYF. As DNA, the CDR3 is TGCGCCAGCAGGGTCGATTCCTACGAGCAGTACTTC.

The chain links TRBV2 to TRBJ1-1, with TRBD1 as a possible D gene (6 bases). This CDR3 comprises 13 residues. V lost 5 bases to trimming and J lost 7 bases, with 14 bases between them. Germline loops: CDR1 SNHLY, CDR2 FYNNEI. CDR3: CASSLMPQGEAFF. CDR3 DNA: TGTGCCAGCAGTCTAATGCCACAGGGTGAAGCTTTCTTT.

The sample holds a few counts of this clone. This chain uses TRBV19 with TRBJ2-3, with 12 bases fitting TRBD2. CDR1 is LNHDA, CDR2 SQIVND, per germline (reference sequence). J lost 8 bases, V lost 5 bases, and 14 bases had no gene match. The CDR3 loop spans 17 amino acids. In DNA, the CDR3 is TGTGCCAGTAGTCCAAGGACTAGCGGGAATGTCCGTGGTACGCAGTATTTT. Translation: CASSPRTSGNVRGTQYF.

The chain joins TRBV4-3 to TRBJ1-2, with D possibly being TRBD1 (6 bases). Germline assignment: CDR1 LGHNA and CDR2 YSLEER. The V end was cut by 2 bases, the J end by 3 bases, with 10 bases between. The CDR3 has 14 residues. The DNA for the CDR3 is TGCGCCAGCAGCCAACTTAGGGGGGACTATGGCTACACCTTC. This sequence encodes CASSQLRGDYGYTF.

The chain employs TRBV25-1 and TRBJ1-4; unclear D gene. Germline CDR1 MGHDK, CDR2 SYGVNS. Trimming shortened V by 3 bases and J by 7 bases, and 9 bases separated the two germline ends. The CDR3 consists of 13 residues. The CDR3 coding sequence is TGTGCCAGCAGTGACAGTATTCGTGAAAAACTGTTTTTT. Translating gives CASSDSIREKLFF.

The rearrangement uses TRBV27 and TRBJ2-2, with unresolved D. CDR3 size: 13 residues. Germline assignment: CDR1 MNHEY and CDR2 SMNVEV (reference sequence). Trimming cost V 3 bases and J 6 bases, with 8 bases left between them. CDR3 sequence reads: CASSFGSSGELFF. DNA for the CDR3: TGTGCCAGCAGTTTCGGGTCGTCCGGGGAGCTGTTTTTT.

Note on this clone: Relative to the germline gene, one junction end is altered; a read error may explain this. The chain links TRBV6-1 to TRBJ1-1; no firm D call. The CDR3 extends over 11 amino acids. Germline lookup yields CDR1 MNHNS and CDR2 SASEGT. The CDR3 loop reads CASSKAGEAFF. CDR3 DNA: TGTGCCAGCAGTAAAGCCGGTGAAGCTTTCTTT.